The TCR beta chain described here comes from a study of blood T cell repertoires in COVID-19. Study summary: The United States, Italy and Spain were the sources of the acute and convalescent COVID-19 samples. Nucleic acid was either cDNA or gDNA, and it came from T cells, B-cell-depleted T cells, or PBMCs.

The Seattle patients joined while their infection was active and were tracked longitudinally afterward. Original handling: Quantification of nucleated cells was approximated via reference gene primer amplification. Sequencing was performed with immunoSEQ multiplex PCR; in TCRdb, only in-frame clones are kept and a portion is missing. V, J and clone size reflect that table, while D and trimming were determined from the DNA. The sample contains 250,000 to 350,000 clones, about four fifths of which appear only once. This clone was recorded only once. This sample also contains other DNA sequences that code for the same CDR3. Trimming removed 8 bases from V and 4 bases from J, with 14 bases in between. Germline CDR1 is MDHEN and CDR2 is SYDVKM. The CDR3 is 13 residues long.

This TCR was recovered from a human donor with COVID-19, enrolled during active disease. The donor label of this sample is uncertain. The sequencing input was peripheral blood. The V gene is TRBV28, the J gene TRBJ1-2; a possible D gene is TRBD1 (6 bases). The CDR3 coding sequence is TGTGCCAGCGCGGGGGGCGTTAGCTATGGCTACACCTTC. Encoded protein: CASAGGVSYGYTF.